These 31 T cell receptor beta chains were sequenced from one sample in a study of PD-L1 blockade in urothelial cancer. Time point meaning: pretreatment peripheral blood. Sequencing was performed with immunoSEQ multiplex PCR; in TCRdb, only in-frame clones are kept and a portion is missing. The profile shows tens of thousands of clones, roughly 89% of them singletons. This specimen was PBMCs, taken around atezolizumab (anti-PD-L1) treatment. These receptors were taken from a woman in her sixties or seventies with urothelial cancer.

CDR3 DNA: TGCGCCAGCAGCTCCCAAGCGCTAGTTAGCACCGGGGAGCTGTTTTTT. Its translation is CASSSQALVSTGELFF. The rearrangement uses TRBV5-1 and TRBJ2-2; D ambiguous. The CDR3 covers 16 residues. Germline V gives CDR1 SGHRS, CDR2 YFSETQ. V dropped 3 bases and J dropped 4 bases, with 16 bases sitting between them.

This clone was counted only a few times. The rearrangement uses TRBV28 and TRBJ1-5, with 10 bases matching TRBD1. Looked up from germline, CDR1 is MDHEN and CDR2 is SYDVKM. V dropped 4 bases and J dropped 3; count of bases not matched to a gene: 3. This CDR3 region has 15 residues. Here the CDR3 reads CASSSGTGDNQPQHF. The CDR3 DNA reads as TGTGCCAGCAGTTCCGGGACAGGGGACAATCAGCCCCAGCATTTT.

The chain has TRBV2 and TRBJ2-5; 8 bases fit TRBD1. CDR3 length equals 16 residues. Germline-derived CDR1 and CDR2 are SNHLY and FYNNEI. J was trimmed by 7 bases and V by 4 bases; bases with no gene match: 14. The CDR3 bases are TGTGCCAGCAGTGCAGGCCGGACAGGGATCGGCGGGACCCAGTACTTC. It yields the protein CASSAGRTGIGGTQYF.

The chain combines TRBV4-1 with TRBJ1-6, with D maybe TRBD1 (6 bases). The V gene's germline CDR1 is MGHRA and CDR2 YSYEKL. V was cut by 0 bases and J by 0 bases, with 15 bases left in between. CDR3 length: 19 amino acids. The CDR3 nucleotides read TGCGCCAGCAGCCAAGACATCAGGGGCCCTAGCTCCTATAATTCACCCCTCCACTTT. Its translation is CASSQDIRGPSSYNSPLHF.

The chain recombines TRBV25-1 with TRBJ1-4, with D possibly being TRBD1 (5 bases). Germline assignment: CDR1 MGHDK and CDR2 SYGVNS. CDR3 length: 13 amino acids. Trimming shortened V by 3 bases and J by 14 bases, and 16 bases separated the two germline ends. As DNA, the CDR3 is TGTGCCAGCAGTGACAGGGCGCGGGATAAGCTGTTTTTT. Amino acids: CASSDRARDKLFF.

The chain employs TRBV5-1 and TRBJ2-5; 8 bases align to TRBD2. Trimming took 5 bases from V and 1 from J; bases not matched to a gene: 4. This CDR3 contains 14 residues. Germline lookup yields CDR1 SGHRS and CDR2 YFSETQ. Here the CDR3 DNA reads TGCGCCAGCAGTAGCGGGGCCCGCCAAGAGACCCAGTACTTC. Translated: CASSSGARQETQYF.

J is TRBJ2-1 and V is TRBV11-1; 13 nucleotides line up with TRBD2. CDR1 and CDR2 (germline): SGHAT, FQDESV (reference sequence). This CDR3 is 15 amino acids long. Germline trimming cut 6 bases from V and 8 bases from J; bases unmatched to any gene: 7. The CDR3 nucleotides read TGTGCCAGCAGTTTCGGACTAGCGGGAGTGGATGAGCAGTTCTTC. It yields the protein CASSFGLAGVDEQFF.

In nucleotides, the CDR3 is TGTGCCAGCAGCTCGGACAGGGCCTTAGTCTACGAGCAGTACTTC. Encoded protein: CASSSDRALVYEQYF. The chain links TRBV11-2 to TRBJ2-7; 8 bases line up with TRBD1. The V gene end was trimmed by 4 bases and the J gene end by 3 bases; junction bases not matched to a gene: 8. Germline V gene data show CDR1 as SGHAT and CDR2 as FQNNGV. CDR3 size: 15 residues. The full variable domain, with the rest looked up from reference TRBV11-2 and TRBJ2-7, is EAGVAQSPRYKIIEKRQSVAFWCNPISGHATLYWYQQILGQGPKLLIQFQNNGVVDDSQLPKDRFSAERLKGVDSTLKIQPAKLEDSAVYLCASSSDRALVYEQYFGPGTRLTVT.

The J gene is TRBJ2-3, the V gene TRBV5-6, with 9 bases identical to TRBD1. Germline V lookup: CDR1 SGHDT, CDR2 YYEEEE. Trimming took 1 base from V and 2 from J; bases not matched to a gene: 8. The CDR3 extends over 17 amino acids. As DNA, the CDR3 is TGTGCCAGCAGCTTGTGGGGGGGGGACAGGGCCACAGATACGCAGTATTTT. This codes for CASSLWGGDRATDTQYF.

The chain joins TRBV5-4 to TRBJ2-1; 8 bases are shared with TRBD2. Germline V gene data show CDR1 as SGHNT and CDR2 as YYREEE (reference sequence). The CDR3 is made up of 15 amino acids. The trim removed 5 bases at V and 1 base at J, leaving 5 bases unmatched. CDR3 loop: CASRPSGSSYNEQFF. CDR3 DNA sequence: TGTGCCAGCAGACCTAGCGGGTCTTCCTACAATGAGCAGTTCTTC.

V and J are TRBV5-4 and TRBJ2-1; the D gene is possibly TRBD2 (5 bases). The V end lost 0 bases, the J end lost 13 bases, and 14 bases lay between the germline ends. Germline V gene sequence: CDR1 SGHNT, CDR2 YYREEE (reference sequence). This CDR3 is 13 amino acids long. CDR3 region: CASSLASVREQFF. The CDR3 region has the DNA TGTGCCAGCAGCTTGGCCTCGGTACGGGAACAGTTCTTC.

This clone was recorded only once. The V and J genes are TRBV4-1 and TRBJ2-5; 8 nucleotides agree with TRBD2. The CDR3 covers 21 residues. Trimming took 0 bases from V and 2 from J; bases not matched to a gene: 20. Germline values: CDR1 MGHRA, CDR2 YSYEKL. CDR3 residues: CASSQDPQASGLEGQQETQYF. Here the CDR3 DNA reads TGCGCCAGCAGCCAAGATCCTCAGGCTAGCGGGTTAGAGGGCCAACAAGAGACCCAGTACTTC.

This clone was found a few times. The chain joins TRBV19 to TRBJ1-2; perhaps TRBD1 as D (6 bases). Germline V gives CDR1 LNHDA, CDR2 SQIVND (reference sequence). V was pared by 7 bases and J by 4 bases, with 19 bases between. CDR3 size: 15 residues. The CDR3 nucleotides read TGTGCCAGTACATATCGCGCAGGGGAGTTCTATGGCTACACCTTC. Protein: CASTYRAGEFYGYTF.

The chain combines TRBV6-1 with TRBJ1-5; 8 bases line up with TRBD1. This CDR3 spans 15 amino acids. The germline V gene has CDR1 MNHNS and CDR2 SASEGT. Losses at the gene ends were 6 bases for V and 0 bases for J; bases not matched to a gene: 4. CDR3 loop: CASSRGRTSNQPQHF. The CDR3 DNA is TGTGCCAGCAGCAGGGGGCGGACTAGCAATCAGCCCCAGCATTTT.

In DNA form, the CDR3 reads TGTGCCAGCAGTTCCTTAGCGGGAGGATCCTACGAGCAGTACTTC. Encoded protein: CASSSLAGGSYEQYF. This chain uses TRBV27 with TRBJ2-7; 10 nucleotides align to TRBD2. This CDR3 region has 15 residues. V lost 4 bases, J lost 1 base, and 4 bases stayed unmatched. From germline, CDR1 is MNHEY and CDR2 SMNVEV (reference sequence).

CDR3 nucleotides: TGTGCCAGCAAACAGGGCAACACCGGGGAGCTGTTTTTT. Its protein is CASKQGNTGELFF. V gene TRBV2 combines with J gene TRBJ2-2, with D perhaps TRBD1 (6 bases). The CDR3 has 13 residues. The V and J ends lost 7 bases and 2 bases respectively, with 8 bases between them. Germline loops: CDR1 SNHLY, CDR2 FYNNEI.

In its sample, this clone was seen once. This chain connects TRBV4-1 to TRBJ1-2; D unclear. The CDR3 has 14 amino acids. V was clipped by 0 bases and J by 5 bases, with 10 bases between them. Germline V gene sequence: CDR1 MGHRA, CDR2 YSYEKL. CDR3 nucleotides: TGCGCCAGCAGCCAAGATCGGGGAGCGTATGGCTACACCTTC. Residues: CASSQDRGAYGYTF.

The CDR3 loop is CASSFRAGGYGYTF. The CDR3 bases are TGTGCCAGCAGTTTTAGGGCAGGGGGCTATGGCTACACCTTC. V is TRBV27 and J is TRBJ1-2, with TRBD1 identical over 7 bases. V was pared by 3 bases and J by 4 bases, with 5 bases of the junction left unmatched. CDR3 size: 14 residues. In germline, CDR1 is MNHEY, CDR2 SMNVEV (reference sequence).

The chain uses TRBV5-4 and TRBJ1-1; D possibly corresponds to TRBD1 (5 bases). The germline V gene has CDR1 SGHNT and CDR2 YYREEE (reference sequence). The CDR3 length is 17 residues. The V end lost 2 bases, the J end lost 4 bases, and 21 bases lay between the germline ends. Here the CDR3 reads CASSFGGARPWGTEAFF. The CDR3 DNA sequence: TGTGCCAGCAGCTTCGGGGGAGCGAGGCCATGGGGCACTGAAGCTTTCTTT.

The rearrangement uses TRBV2 and TRBJ1-4, with D tentatively TRBD1 (5 bases). The germline CDR1 and CDR2 sequences are SNHLY and FYNNEI. This CDR3 comprises 14 residues. V gave up 7 bases and J gave up 6 bases, with 15 bases separating them. Written as DNA, the CDR3 is TGTGCCAGCAAAGGCGGTGTACAGGATGAAAAACTGTTTTTT. Translated, it gives CASKGGVQDEKLFF.

The gene calls are TRBV29-1 and TRBJ2-7; D gene unclear. The CDR3 runs to 10 residues. V shed 7 bases and J shed 1 base, with 5 bases lying between them. Germline CDR1 reads SQVTM; CDR2 reads ANQGSEA. This chain's CDR3 is CSAQSYEQYF. The CDR3 DNA is TGCAGCGCACAGTCCTACGAGCAGTACTTC.

J is TRBJ2-1 and V is TRBV28; TRBD2 aligns across 12 bases. V lost 6 bases and J lost 4; bases outside the gene matches: 13. This CDR3 contains 18 residues. CDR1 and CDR2 (germline): MDHEN, SYDVKM. The CDR3 DNA reads TGTGCCAGCAGACTACCGGGACTAGCGGGTCTCAAGTACAATGAGCAGTTCTTC. Its protein is CASRLPGLAGLKYNEQFF.

This clone was counted only a few times. V gene TRBV19 combines with J gene TRBJ2-1, with TRBD1 matching 7 bases. The CDR3 covers 15 residues. Trimming at V came to 5 bases and at J to 5 bases, leaving 9 bases not matched to a gene. Germline V gene data show CDR1 as LNHDA and CDR2 as SQIVND (reference sequence). Written as DNA, the CDR3 is TGTGCCAGTAGTTCGGACAGGCGGAGACACAATGAGCAGTTCTTC. It is translated as CASSSDRRRHNEQFF.

The genes are TRBV5-6 and TRBJ2-3; tentative D call: TRBD2 (6 bases). Trimming stripped 2 bases from V and 0 bases from J, with 7 bases between. This CDR3 contains 14 residues. Germline V gives CDR1 SGHDT, CDR2 YYEEEE. This CDR3 is CASSFGTSTDTQYF. CDR3 in DNA: TGTGCCAGCAGCTTTGGGACTAGCACAGATACGCAGTATTTT. The entire variable domain, with the rest obtained from reference TRBV5-6 and TRBJ2-3, is as follows: DAGVTQSPTHLIKTRGQQVTLRCSPKSGHDTVSWYQQALGQGPQFIFQYYEEEERQRGNFPDRFSGHQFPNYSSELNVNALLLGDSALYLCASSFGTSTDTQYFGPGTRLTVL.

The V and J genes are TRBV18 and TRBJ1-5, with D possibly being TRBD1 (5 bases). Germline V gene sequence: CDR1 KGHSH, CDR2 LQKENI. The V and J ends lost 1 base and 2 bases respectively, with 9 bases between them. The CDR3 totals 15 residues. The CDR3 protein is CASSPQGLGNQPQHF. The CDR3 region has the DNA TGTGCCAGCTCACCACAGGGGTTAGGCAATCAGCCCCAGCATTTT. The entire variable domain, with the rest obtained from reference TRBV18 and TRBJ1-5, is as follows: NAGVMQNPRHLVRRRGQEARLRCSPMKGHSHVYWYRQLPEEGLKFMVYLQKENIIDESGMPKERFSAEFPKEGPSILRIQQVVRGDSAAYFCASSPQGLGNQPQHFGDGTRLSIL.

This clone occurred a few times. The genes are TRBV7-9 and TRBJ1-2, with 7 bases fitting TRBD1. V was clipped by 5 bases and J by 3 bases; unmatched bases: 21. The germline CDR1 and CDR2 sequences are SEHNR and FQNEAQ (reference sequence). This CDR3 contains 19 residues. The CDR3: CASSTGVGTQQGRDYGYTF. CDR3 nucleotide sequence: TGTGCCAGCAGCACAGGGGTCGGGACCCAGCAGGGCCGAGACTATGGCTACACCTTC. Full variable domain (remainder filled in from reference TRBV7-9 and TRBJ1-2): DTGVSQNPRHKITKRGQNVTFRCDPISEHNRLYWYRQTLGQGPEFLTYFQNEAQLEKSRLLSDRFSAERPKGSFSTLEIQRTEQGDSAMYLCASSTGVGTQQGRDYGYTFGSGTRLTVV.

V and J are TRBV6-5 and TRBJ1-6; D ambiguous. Germline values: CDR1 MNHEY, CDR2 SVGAGI. CDR3 length equals 14 residues. V lost 5 bases, J lost 7 bases, and 12 bases lay in between. This CDR3 is CASSQRQVNSPLHF. The DNA for the CDR3 is TGTGCCAGCAGTCAAAGACAAGTCAATTCACCCCTCCACTTT.

V is TRBV5-4 and J is TRBJ2-1; D is perhaps TRBD2 (6 bases). Trimming pared 4 bases from V and 4 bases from J, leaving 15 bases between. The germline V gene has CDR1 SGHNT and CDR2 YYREEE (reference sequence). The CDR3 runs to 15 residues. CDR3 sequence: CASSATLSGYNEQFF. The CDR3 DNA follows: TGTGCCAGCAGCGCTACCCTGAGCGGGTACAATGAGCAGTTCTTC.

This sequence joins TRBV5-1 and TRBJ2-1; 8 nucleotides match TRBD2. This CDR3 spans 14 amino acids. In germline, CDR1 is SGHRS, CDR2 YFSETQ. The V segment lost 2 bases and the J segment 5 bases; nucleotides outside the gene matches: 3. CDR3 amino acids: CASSLGAGDNEQFF. Written as DNA, the CDR3 is TGCGCCAGCAGCTTAGGAGCGGGGGACAATGAGCAGTTCTTC.

V gene TRBV4-1 combines with J gene TRBJ2-3; 10 nucleotides match TRBD1. Germline CDR1 MGHRA, CDR2 YSYEKL. V gave up 0 bases and J gave up 2 bases; unmatched junction bases: 11. This CDR3 comprises 19 residues. The CDR3 DNA reads TGCGCCAGCAGCCAAGATCAATATCAGGGACAGGGGAACACAGATACGCAGTATTTT. Translation gives CASSQDQYQGQGNTDTQYF.

The rearrangement uses TRBV4-1 and TRBJ2-2, with D perhaps TRBD2 (7 bases). Trimming stripped 1 base from V and 4 bases from J, with 13 bases between. Germline assignment: CDR1 MGHRA and CDR2 YSYEKL. CDR3 length: 16 residues. The CDR3 loop reads CASSQGRGGSTGELFF. CDR3 DNA sequence: TGCGCCAGCAGCCAAGGGAGGGGGGGGAGCACCGGGGAGCTGTTTTTT.